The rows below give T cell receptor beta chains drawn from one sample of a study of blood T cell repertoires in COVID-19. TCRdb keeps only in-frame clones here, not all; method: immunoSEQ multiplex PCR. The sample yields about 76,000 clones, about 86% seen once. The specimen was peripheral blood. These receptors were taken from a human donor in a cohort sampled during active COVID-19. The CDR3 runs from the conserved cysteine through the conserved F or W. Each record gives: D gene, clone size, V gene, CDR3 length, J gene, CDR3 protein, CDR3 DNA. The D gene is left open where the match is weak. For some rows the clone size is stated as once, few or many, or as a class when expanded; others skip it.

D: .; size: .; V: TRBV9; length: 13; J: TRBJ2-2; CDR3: CASSVAVTGELFF; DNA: TGTGCCAGCAGCGTAGCTGTCACCGGGGAGCTGTTTTTT
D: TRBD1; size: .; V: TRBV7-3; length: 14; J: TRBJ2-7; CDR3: CASSLNRGPYEQYF; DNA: TGTGCCAGCAGCTTAAACAGGGGTCCTTACGAGCAGTACTTC
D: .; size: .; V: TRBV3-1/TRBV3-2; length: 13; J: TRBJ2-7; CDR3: CASSQVYYYEQYF; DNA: TGTGCCAGCAGCCAAGTGTACTACTACGAGCAGTACTTC
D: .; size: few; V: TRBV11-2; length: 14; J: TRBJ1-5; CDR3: CASSQGQFNQPQHF; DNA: TGTGCCAGCAGCCAAGGACAGTTCAATCAGCCCCAGCATTTT
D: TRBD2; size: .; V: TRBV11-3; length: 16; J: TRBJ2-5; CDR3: CASSLQGGRGPETQYF; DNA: TGTGCCAGCAGCTTACAGGGCGGGAGGGGTCCTGAGACCCAGTACTTC
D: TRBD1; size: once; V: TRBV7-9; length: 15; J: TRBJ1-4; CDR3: CASSLERGLGEKLFF; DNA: TGTGCCAGCAGCTTAGAAAGGGGGCTGGGGGAAAAACTGTTTTTT
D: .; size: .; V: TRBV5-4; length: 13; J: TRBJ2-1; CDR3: CAGGRTGYNEQFF; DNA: TGTGCCGGCGGGCGGACTGGCTACAATGAGCAGTTCTTC
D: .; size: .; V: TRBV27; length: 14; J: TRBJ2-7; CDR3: CASSLAGKTYEQYF; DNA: TGTGCCAGCAGTCTCGCAGGGAAAACCTACGAGCAGTACTTC
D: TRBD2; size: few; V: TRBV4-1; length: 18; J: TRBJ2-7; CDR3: CASSQTGLAGAISYEQYF; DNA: TGCGCCAGCAGCCAGACCGGACTAGCGGGGGCCATCTCCTACGAGCAGTACTTC
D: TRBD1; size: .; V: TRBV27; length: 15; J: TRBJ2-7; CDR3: CASSSGTGRSYEQYF; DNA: TGTGCCAGCAGTTCCGGGACAGGGCGCTCCTACGAGCAGTACTTC